This T cell receptor beta chain originates from a study of blood T cell repertoires in COVID-19. Study summary: Researchers got acute and convalescent COVID-19 samples from the United States, Italy and Spain.

Per the original data handling: Reference gene primer amplification gave estimated nucleated cell counts. Sequenced by immunoSEQ multiplex PCR; TCRdb stores in-frame clones only, minus some. D and trimming come from the DNA, and the V and J calls and clone size come from that table. Found here are fewer than 150,000 clones, around 87% of them singletons; the top ten hold around 17%. Germline V gives CDR1 SQVTM, CDR2 ANQGSEA. V trimming: 7 bases; J trimming: 0 bases; junction bases outside the gene matches: 7. This CDR3 contains 15 residues. This clonotype originated in a woman aged 45-65 years who had recovered from COVID-19. The chain carries TRBV29-1 and TRBJ2-2; 8 bases are shared with TRBD1. The material sequenced was peripheral blood. The CDR3 DNA sequence: TGCAGCGCCCGGGACAGGCGCACGAACACCGGGGAGCTGTTTTTT. It specifies CSARDRRTNTGELFF.